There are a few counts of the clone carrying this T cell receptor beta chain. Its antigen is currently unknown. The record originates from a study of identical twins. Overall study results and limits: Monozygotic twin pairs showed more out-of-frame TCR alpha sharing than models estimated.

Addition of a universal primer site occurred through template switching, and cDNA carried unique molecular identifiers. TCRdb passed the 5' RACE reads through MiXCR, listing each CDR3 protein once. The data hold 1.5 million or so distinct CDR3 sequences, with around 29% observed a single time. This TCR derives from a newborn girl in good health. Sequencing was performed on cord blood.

CDR3 DNA sequence: TGTGCCAGCAGTTACGCTCGGAGCTCTGGAAACACCATATATTTT. Residues: CASSYARSSGNTIYF. This rearrangement joins TRBV6-5 to TRBJ1-3; D not certain. Germline V CDR1 and CDR2: MNHEY, SVGAGI. CDR3 length equals 15 residues. The ends were cut back, 2 bases at V and 0 bases at J, with 8 bases in the middle.